What follows describes a single T cell receptor (beta chain). The antigen is not known. This specimen comes from a study of cytomegalovirus exposure and HLA in healthy donors. Whole-study context: Earlier, fewer than 140 million unique TCR beta sequences were recovered from approximately 200 million T cells by an analysis. Study-wide findings and caveats: TCR beta chain V- and J-gene trimming was linked, in a later analysis, to a missense variant in DCLRE1C.

With 60 Vbeta and 13 Jbeta primers, the PCR was carried out. Measured with immunoSEQ multiplex PCR; TCRdb has only the in-frame clones, and not every one. The table records about 120,000 clones, 70% to 85% of them present only once. This TCR derives from a man in his forties in good health and CMV-seropositive. Sequences were obtained from PBMCs.

This CDR3 is CASSLAGREQYF. CDR3 bases: TGTGCCAGCAGTTTAGCAGGGCGCGAGCAGTACTTC. V and J are TRBV28 and TRBJ2-7; the D gene is possibly TRBD1 (5 bases). The CDR3 sequence is 12 residues long. The germline V gene encodes CDR1 MDHEN and CDR2 SYDVKM. Trimming shortened V by 2 bases and J by 6 bases, and 8 bases separated the two germline ends.